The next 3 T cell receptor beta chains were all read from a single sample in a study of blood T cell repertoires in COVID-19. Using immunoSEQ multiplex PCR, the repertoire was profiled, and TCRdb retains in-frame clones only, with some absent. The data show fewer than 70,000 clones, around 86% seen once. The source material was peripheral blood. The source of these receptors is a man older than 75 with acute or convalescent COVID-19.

In DNA form, the CDR3 reads TGTGCCAGCAGTTACTCGACCAGCGGGTGGAATCAGCCCCAGCATTTT. Its translation is CASSYSTSGWNQPQHF. J is TRBJ1-5 and V is TRBV6-2 or TRBV6-3, with D unresolved. The germline CDR1 and CDR2 sequences are MNHEY and SVGEGT. This CDR3 region has 16 residues. V was shortened by 0 bases and J by 4 bases, with 13 bases between the two germline ends.

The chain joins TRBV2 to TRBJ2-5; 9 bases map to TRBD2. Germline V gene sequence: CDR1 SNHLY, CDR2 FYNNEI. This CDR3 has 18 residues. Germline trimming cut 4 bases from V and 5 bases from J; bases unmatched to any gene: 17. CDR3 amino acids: CASSAWLDIAGAGETQYF. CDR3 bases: TGTGCCAGCAGTGCTTGGTTGGACATAGCGGGAGCAGGCGAGACCCAGTACTTC.

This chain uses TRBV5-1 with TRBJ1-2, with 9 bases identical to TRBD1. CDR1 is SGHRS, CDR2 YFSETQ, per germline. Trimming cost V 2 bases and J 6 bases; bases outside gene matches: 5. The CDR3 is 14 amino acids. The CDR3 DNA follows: TGCGCCAGCAGCTTACAGACAGGGGGTCATGGCTACACCTTC. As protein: CASSLQTGGHGYTF.